This T cell receptor (beta chain) was profiled in a study of blood T cell repertoires in COVID-19. As for the study in general: Specimens from acute and convalescent COVID-19 originated in the United States, Italy and Spain.

Original processing methods: Quantification of nucleated cells was approximated via reference gene primer amplification. The repertoire was sequenced with immunoSEQ multiplex PCR; TCRdb's copy has only in-frame clones and lacks some. The V and J calls and clone size come from that table; D and trimming were worked out from the DNA. Of 150,000 or so clones listed, over 80% are singletons. Within 2 weeks before study entry, exposed participants met a COVID-19 case. This clone came up a few times. The CDR3 totals 14 residues. V lost 7 bases, J lost 0 bases, and 11 bases lay in between. Germline V gene data show CDR1 as SGDLS and CDR2 as YYNGEE.

This sequence originates from a man aged 65-85 years who had been exposed to COVID-19. Sequencing input: PBMCs or T cells enriched from blood (not recorded which). The J gene is TRBJ2-1, the V gene TRBV9; a possible D gene is TRBD1 (6 bases). As DNA, the CDR3 is TGTGCCAGCTCAACAGGGAGCTCCTACAATGAGCAGTTCTTC. Amino acids: CASSTGSSYNEQFF.